A selection of T cell receptor beta chains follows, all from one sample in a study of T cell responses to AZD1222 COVID-19 vaccine. TCRdb's table, derived via immunoSEQ multiplex PCR, lists solely in-frame clones and lacks some. The table lists around 78,000 clones, 90% of them singletons. The specimen was peripheral blood, collected 28 days after the second AZD1222 dose. The receptors derive from an adult who received the AZD1222 COVID-19 vaccine. Each CDR3 is given with its conserved first and last residue. A D gene is named only where the DNA matches it firmly. Size values are once, few and many counts, or a class for expanded clones, and some rows have none.

cdr3_length j_call clone_size d_call v_call cdr3_nt cdr3_aa
14 TRBJ1-3 NA NA TRBV19 TGTGCCAGTAGTCGGAAGGGGGCTGGAAACACCATATATTTT CASSRKGAGNTIYF
15 TRBJ1-1 NA TRBD1 TRBV25-1 TGTGCCAGCAGTGAATTCCCCGACAGGGACACTGAAGCTTTCTTT CASSEFPDRDTEAFF
12 TRBJ1-2 NA NA TRBV11-3 TGTGCCAGCAGCCGGGATAACTATGGCTACACCTTC CASSRDNYGYTF
12 TRBJ1-4 NA NA TRBV28 TGTGCCGCGAGTCGGCAGAATGAAAAACTGTTTTTT CAASRQNEKLFF
13 TRBJ1-2 NA TRBD1 TRBV5-4 TGTGCCAGCAGCCCAACAGGGGGCTATGGCTACACCTTC CASSPTGGYGYTF
15 TRBJ2-4 once NA TRBV6-1 TGTGCCAGCAGTGAAGCATCCTTAGCCAAAAACATTCAGTACTTC CASSEASLAKNIQYF
12 TRBJ1-1 NA TRBD1 TRBV11-1 TGTGCCAGCAGCCAGGACAGGGCCGAAGCTTTCTTT CASSQDRAEAFF
15 TRBJ1-6 NA TRBD1 TRBV30 TGTGCCTGGAGTGGGTCCGGGACAGGGGTTTGGCCCCTCCACTTT CAWSGSGTGVWPLHF
13 TRBJ1-2 NA NA TRBV29-1 TGCAGCGTTGTTGGAGTTACCAACTATGGCTACACCTTC CSVVGVTNYGYTF
13 TRBJ2-5 NA NA TRBV12-3/TRBV12-4 TGTGCCAGCAGCTCACAGCGGAAAGAGACCCAGTACTTC CASSSQRKETQYF
14 TRBJ2-2 NA NA TRBV7-9 TGTGCCAGCAGGAGGACTGAGAACACCGGGGAGCTGTTTTTT CASRRTENTGELFF
15 TRBJ2-7 NA TRBD1 TRBV6-5 TGTGCCAGCAAAAAGTCCGGACAGGGGACCAACGAGCAGTACTTC CASKKSGQGTNEQYF
14 TRBJ1-1 NA TRBD1 TRBV7-3 TGTGCCAGCAGCGTGACAGGGGGGAACACTGAAGCTTTCTTT CASSVTGGNTEAFF
13 TRBJ1-2 NA NA TRBV12-3/TRBV12-4 TGTGCCAGCAGTATGCAGGAGAACTATGGCTACACCTTC CASSMQENYGYTF
15 TRBJ2-1 NA NA TRBV4-3 TGCGCCAGCAGCCAGACAATTAGCTCCTACAATGAGCAGTTCTTC CASSQTISSYNEQFF
16 TRBJ2-2 NA TRBD1 TRBV7-8 TGTGCCAGCAGCTCCCAGACAGGGGATTTCGGCGGGGAGCTGTTTTTT CASSSQTGDFGGELFF
14 TRBJ2-3 few TRBD2 TRBV6-6 TGTGCCAGCACGTCTAGCGGGAGCACAGATACGCAGTATTTT CASTSSGSTDTQYF
15 TRBJ2-1 NA NA TRBV6-5 TGTGCCAGCATCCCGGGCCGGGGTAGCCACAATGAGCAGTTCTTC CASIPGRGSHNEQFF
13 TRBJ1-5 NA NA TRBV6-5 TGTGCCAGCGGGGGCCAGGGCAATCAGCCCCAGCATTTT CASGGQGNQPQHF
16 TRBJ2-1 NA TRBD2 TRBV9 TGTGCCAGCAGCGCAAAGGGGACTAGTGGGGACAATGAGCAGTTCTTC CASSAKGTSGDNEQFF
14 TRBJ1-4 NA NA TRBV29-1 TGCAGCGTTGAGCATCCGGGAACTAATGAAAAACTGTTTTTT CSVEHPGTNEKLFF
13 TRBJ2-1 once NA TRBV12-3/TRBV12-4 TGTGCCAGCAGTCCGGGCAGGGAGGACGAGCAGTTCTTC CASSPGREDEQFF
14 TRBJ2-7 NA NA TRBV7-2 TGTGCCAGCAGCTTTGGGGGAGGGGGTTACGAGCAGTACTTC CASSFGGGGYEQYF
15 TRBJ1-2 NA NA TRBV6-5 TGTGCCAGCAGTTACGGTGCTCAGCCTAACTATGGCTACACCTTC CASSYGAQPNYGYTF
13 TRBJ1-2 NA TRBD1 TRBV7-2 TGTGCCAGCAGCTCCGACAGGGTAGGCGGCTACACCTTC CASSSDRVGGYTF
16 TRBJ1-5 NA NA TRBV11-2 TGTGCCAGCAGCTTAGCCGGGGGGACCCCCAATCAGCCCCAGCATTTT CASSLAGGTPNQPQHF